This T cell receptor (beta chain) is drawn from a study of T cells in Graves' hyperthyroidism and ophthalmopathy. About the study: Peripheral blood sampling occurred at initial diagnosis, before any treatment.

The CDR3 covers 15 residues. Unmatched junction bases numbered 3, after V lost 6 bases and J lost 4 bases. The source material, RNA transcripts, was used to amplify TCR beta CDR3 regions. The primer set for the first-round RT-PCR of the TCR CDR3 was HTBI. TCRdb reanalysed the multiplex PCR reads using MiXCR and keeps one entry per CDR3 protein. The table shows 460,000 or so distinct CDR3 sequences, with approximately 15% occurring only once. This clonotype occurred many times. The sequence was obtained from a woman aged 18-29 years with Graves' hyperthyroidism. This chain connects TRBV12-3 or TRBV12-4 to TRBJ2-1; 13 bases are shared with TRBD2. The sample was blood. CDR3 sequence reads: CASRRTSGRYNEQFF. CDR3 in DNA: TGTGCCAGCAGGCGGACTAGCGGGAGATACAATGAGCAGTTCTTC.